This TCR beta chain originates from a study of blood T cell repertoires in COVID-19. Whole-study context: The samples span acute and convalescent COVID-19 from the United States, Italy and Spain. The cDNA or gDNA used as material had been derived from T cells, B-cell-depleted T cells, or PBMCs.

Using immunoSEQ multiplex PCR, the repertoire was profiled, and TCRdb retains in-frame clones only, with some absent. The table includes 250,000 to 350,000 clones, around 89% detected once. The participants were between roughly 18 and 89 years old and came from under 25 US areas. Grouping used clinical history reported by participants in a survey and questionnaire. The sequenced sample was PBMCs or T cells enriched from blood (not recorded which). The sequence was obtained from a woman between 45 and 60 years old who had recovered from COVID-19.

The DNA of the CDR3 is TGTGCCAGCAGTTGGTCTAGCGGGAGGGCTCTCTACAATGAGCAGTTCTTC. Translation gives CASSWSSGRALYNEQFF. The chain combines TRBV6-2 or TRBV6-3 with TRBJ2-1; 12 bases are a match to TRBD2. This CDR3 has 17 amino acids. CDR1 is MNHEY, CDR2 SVGEGT, per germline. Trimming at V came to 4 bases and at J to 3 bases, leaving 7 bases not matched to a gene.